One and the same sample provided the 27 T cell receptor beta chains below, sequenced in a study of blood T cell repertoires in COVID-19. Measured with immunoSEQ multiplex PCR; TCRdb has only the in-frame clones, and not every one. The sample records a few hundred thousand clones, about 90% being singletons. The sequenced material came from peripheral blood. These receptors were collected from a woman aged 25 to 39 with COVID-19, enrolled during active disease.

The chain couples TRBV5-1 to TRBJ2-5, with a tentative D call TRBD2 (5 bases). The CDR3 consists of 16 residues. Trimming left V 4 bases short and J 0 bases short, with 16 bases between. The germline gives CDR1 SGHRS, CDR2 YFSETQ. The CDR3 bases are TGCGCCAGCAGCGTCCCGGGCCCCGGGGACCAAGAGACCCAGTACTTC. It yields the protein CASSVPGPGDQETQYF.

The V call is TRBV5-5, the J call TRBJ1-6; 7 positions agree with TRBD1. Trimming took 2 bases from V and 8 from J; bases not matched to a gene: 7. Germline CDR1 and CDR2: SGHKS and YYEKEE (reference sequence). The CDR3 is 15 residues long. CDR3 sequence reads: CASSLTQGGYSPLHF. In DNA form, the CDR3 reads TGTGCCAGCAGCTTAACTCAGGGGGGTTATTCACCCCTCCACTTT.

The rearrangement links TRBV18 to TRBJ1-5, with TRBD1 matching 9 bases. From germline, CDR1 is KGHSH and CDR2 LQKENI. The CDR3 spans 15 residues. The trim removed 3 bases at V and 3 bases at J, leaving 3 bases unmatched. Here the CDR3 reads CASSPGTGSNQPQHF. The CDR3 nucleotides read TGTGCCAGCTCACCCGGGACAGGGTCCAATCAGCCCCAGCATTTT.

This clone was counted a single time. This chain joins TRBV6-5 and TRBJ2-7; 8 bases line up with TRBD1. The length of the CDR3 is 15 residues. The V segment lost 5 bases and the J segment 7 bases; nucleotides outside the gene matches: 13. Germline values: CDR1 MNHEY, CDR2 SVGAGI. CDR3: CASSLRDRPKGEQYV. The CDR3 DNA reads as TGTGCCAGCAGTCTCAGGGACAGGCCAAAAGGAGAGCAGTACGTC.

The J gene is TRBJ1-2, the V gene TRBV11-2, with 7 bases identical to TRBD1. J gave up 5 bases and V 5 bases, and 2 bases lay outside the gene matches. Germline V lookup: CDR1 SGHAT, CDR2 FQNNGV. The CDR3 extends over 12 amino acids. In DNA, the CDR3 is TGTGCCAGCAGCCGACAGGGATATGGCTACACCTTC. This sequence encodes CASSRQGYGYTF.

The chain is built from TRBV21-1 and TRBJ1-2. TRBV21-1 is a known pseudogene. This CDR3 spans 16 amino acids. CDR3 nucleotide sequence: TGTGCCAGCAGCAAAGAGCGGCCAGAAGATCCCTATGGCTACACCTTC. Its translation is CASSKERPEDPYGYTF.

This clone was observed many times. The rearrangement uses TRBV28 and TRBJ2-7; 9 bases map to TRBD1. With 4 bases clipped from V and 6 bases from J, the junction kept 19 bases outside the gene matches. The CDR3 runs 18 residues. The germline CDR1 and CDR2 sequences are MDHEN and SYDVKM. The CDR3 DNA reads TGTGCCAGCAGTTCTCCGGGACAGGGACCAATGGGTTTTGGCGAGCAGTACTTC. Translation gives CASSSPGQGPMGFGEQYF.

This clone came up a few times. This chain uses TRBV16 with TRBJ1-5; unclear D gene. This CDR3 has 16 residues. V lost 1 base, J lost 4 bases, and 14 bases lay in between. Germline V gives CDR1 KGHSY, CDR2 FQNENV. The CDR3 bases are TGTGCCAGCAGCCAATTGGCTCACGCCGGGAATCAGCCCCAGCATTTT. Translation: CASSQLAHAGNQPQHF. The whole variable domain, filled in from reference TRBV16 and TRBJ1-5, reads GEEVAQTPKHLVRGEGQKAKLYCAPIKGHSYVFWYQQVLKNEFKFLISFQNENVFDETGMPKERFSAKCLPNSPCSLEIQATKLEDSAVYFCASSQLAHAGNQPQHFGDGTRLSIL.

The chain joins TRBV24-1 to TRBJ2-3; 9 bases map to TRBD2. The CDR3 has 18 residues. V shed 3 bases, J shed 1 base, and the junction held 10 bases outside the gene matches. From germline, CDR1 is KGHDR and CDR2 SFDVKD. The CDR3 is CATSDQKKGLARTDTQYF. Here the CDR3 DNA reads TGTGCCACCAGTGATCAGAAGAAGGGACTAGCACGCACAGATACGCAGTATTTT.

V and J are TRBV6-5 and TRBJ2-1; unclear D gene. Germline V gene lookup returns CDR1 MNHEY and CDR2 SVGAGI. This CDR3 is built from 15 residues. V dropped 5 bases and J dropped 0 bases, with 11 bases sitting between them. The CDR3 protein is CASSPPGSSYNEQFF. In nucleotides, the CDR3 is TGTGCCAGCAGTCCCCCCGGTAGCTCCTACAATGAGCAGTTCTTC.

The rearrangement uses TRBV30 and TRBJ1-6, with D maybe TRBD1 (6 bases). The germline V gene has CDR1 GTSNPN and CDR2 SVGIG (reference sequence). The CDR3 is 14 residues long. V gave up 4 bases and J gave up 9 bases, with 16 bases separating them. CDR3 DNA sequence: TGTGCCTGGAAGTTAGCAGGGGCGGGTTCACCCCTCCACTTT. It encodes CAWKLAGAGSPLHF.

CDR3 coding DNA: TGCGCCAGCAGCCAAGATCGCGGCACTGGCTACACCTTC. Translated, it gives CASSQDRGTGYTF. The chain joins TRBV4-3 to TRBJ1-2; the D is unclear. Germline loops: CDR1 LGHNA, CDR2 YSLEER. The CDR3 has 13 amino acids. The V gene lost 0 bases and the J gene lost 7 bases, with 9 bases spanning the gap.

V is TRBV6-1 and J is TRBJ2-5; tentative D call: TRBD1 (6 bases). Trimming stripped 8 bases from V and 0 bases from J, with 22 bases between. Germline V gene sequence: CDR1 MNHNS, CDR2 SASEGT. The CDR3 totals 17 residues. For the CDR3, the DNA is TGTGCCAGCCGTGGACAGACCATCGGTGCGTACCAAGAGACCCAGTACTTC. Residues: CASRGQTIGAYQETQYF.

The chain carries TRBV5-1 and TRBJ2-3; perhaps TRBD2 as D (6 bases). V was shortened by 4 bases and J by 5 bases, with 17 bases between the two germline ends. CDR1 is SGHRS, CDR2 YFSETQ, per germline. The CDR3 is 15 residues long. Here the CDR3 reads CASSQSLQGGDTQYF. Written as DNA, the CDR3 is TGCGCCAGCAGCCAATCATTGCAGGGAGGAGATACGCAGTATTTT.

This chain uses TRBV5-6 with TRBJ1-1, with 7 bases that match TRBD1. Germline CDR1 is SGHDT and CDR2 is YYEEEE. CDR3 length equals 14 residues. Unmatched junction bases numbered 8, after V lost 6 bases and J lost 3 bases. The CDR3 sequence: CASNLGQLDTEAFF. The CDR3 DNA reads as TGTGCCAGCAACCTGGGACAGCTCGACACTGAAGCTTTCTTT. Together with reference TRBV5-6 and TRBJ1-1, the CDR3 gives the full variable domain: DAGVTQSPTHLIKTRGQQVTLRCSPKSGHDTVSWYQQALGQGPQFIFQYYEEEERQRGNFPDRFSGHQFPNYSSELNVNALLLGDSALYLCASNLGQLDTEAFFGQGTRLTVV.

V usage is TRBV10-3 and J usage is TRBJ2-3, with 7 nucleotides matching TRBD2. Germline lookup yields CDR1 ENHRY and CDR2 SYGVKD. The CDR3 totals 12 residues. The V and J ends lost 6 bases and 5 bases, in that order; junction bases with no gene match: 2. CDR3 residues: CAIRREGDTQYF. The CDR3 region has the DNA TGTGCCATCAGGAGGGAGGGAGATACGCAGTATTTT.

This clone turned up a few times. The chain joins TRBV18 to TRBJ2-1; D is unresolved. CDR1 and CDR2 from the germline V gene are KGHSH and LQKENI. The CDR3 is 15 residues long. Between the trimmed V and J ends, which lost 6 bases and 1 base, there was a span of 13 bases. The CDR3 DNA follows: TGTGCCAGCTCCTCCACACCAGATTCCTACAATGAGCAGTTCTTC. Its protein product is CASSSTPDSYNEQFF.

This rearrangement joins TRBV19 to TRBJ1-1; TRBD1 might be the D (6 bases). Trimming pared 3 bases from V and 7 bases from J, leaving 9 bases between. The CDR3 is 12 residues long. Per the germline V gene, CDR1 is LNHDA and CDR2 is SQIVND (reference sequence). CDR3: CASSIRGGEAFF. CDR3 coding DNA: TGTGCCAGTAGTATTCGAGGGGGTGAAGCTTTCTTT. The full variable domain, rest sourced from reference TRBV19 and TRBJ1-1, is DGGITQSPKYLFRKEGQNVTLSCEQNLNHDAMYWYRQDPGQGLRLIYYSQIVNDFQKGDIAEGYSVSREKKESFPLTVTSAQKNPTAFYLCASSIRGGEAFFGQGTRLTVV.

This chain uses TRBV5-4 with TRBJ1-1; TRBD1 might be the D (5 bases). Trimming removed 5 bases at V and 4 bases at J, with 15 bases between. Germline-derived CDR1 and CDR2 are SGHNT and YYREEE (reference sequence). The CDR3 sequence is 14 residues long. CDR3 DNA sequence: TGTGCCAGCAGTCTAGGGGTATCGGGCACTGAAGCTTTCTTT. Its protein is CASSLGVSGTEAFF.

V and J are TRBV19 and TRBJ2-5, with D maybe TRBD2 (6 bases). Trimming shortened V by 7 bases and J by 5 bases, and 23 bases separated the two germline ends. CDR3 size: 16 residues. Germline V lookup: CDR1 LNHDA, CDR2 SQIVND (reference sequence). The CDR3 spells CASTPTGAGPWETQYF. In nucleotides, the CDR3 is TGTGCCAGTACCCCCACGGGAGCCGGGCCCTGGGAGACCCAGTACTTC.

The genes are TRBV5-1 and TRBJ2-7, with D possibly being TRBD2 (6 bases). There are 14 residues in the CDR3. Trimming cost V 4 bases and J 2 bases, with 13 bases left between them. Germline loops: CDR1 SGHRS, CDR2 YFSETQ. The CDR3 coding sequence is TGCGCCAGCAGCCCCCGATGGACTACCTACGAGCAGTACTTC. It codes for CASSPRWTTYEQYF.

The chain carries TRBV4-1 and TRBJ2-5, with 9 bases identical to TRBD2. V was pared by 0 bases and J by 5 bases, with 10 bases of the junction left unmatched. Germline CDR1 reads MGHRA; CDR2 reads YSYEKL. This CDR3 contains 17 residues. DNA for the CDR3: TGCGCCAGCAGCCAAGACGCGGGAGGGCCTTTGTCGGAGACCCAGTACTTC. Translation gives CASSQDAGGPLSETQYF.

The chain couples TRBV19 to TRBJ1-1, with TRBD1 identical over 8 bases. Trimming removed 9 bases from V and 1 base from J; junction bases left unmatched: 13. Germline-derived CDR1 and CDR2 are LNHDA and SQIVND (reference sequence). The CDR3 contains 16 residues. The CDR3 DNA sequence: TGTGCCAGCCGAGACAGGGGTAACGGTCAGAACACTGAAGCTTTCTTT. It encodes CASRDRGNGQNTEAFF.

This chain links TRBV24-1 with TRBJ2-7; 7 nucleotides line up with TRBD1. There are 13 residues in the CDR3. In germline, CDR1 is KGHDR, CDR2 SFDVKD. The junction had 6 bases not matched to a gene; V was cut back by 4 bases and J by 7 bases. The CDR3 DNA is TGTGCCACCAGTGACCGAGACAGGGAGGAGCAGTACGTC. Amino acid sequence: CATSDRDREEQYV.

The chain's CDR3 is CASSQDRAGAGDTQYF. CDR3 DNA sequence: TGCGCCAGCAGCCAGGATAGGGCGGGGGCGGGGGATACGCAGTATTTT. The J gene is TRBJ2-3, the V gene TRBV4-1, with a tentative D call TRBD2 (7 bases). The V gene's germline CDR1 is MGHRA and CDR2 YSYEKL. With 3 bases removed from V and 6 bases from J, the gap between germline ends came to 19 bases. The CDR3 covers 16 residues.

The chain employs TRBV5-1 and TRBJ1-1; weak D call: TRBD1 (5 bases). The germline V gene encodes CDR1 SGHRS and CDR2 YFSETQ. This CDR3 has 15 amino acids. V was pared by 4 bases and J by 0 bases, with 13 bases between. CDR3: CASSRAGDLNTEAFF. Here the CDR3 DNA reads TGCGCCAGCAGCCGGGCGGGGGACTTGAACACTGAAGCTTTCTTT.

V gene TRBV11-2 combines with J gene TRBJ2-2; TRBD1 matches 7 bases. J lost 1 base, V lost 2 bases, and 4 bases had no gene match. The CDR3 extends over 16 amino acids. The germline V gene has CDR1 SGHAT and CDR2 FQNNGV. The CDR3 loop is CASSLFRTGNTGELFF. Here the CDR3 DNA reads TGTGCCAGCAGCTTATTCAGGACAGGGAACACCGGGGAGCTGTTTTTT. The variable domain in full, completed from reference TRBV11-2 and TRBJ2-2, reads EAGVAQSPRYKIIEKRQSVAFWCNPISGHATLYWYQQILGQGPKLLIQFQNNGVVDDSQLPKDRFSAERLKGVDSTLKIQPAKLEDSAVYLCASSLFRTGNTGELFFGEGSRLTVL.